Listed here are 11 T cell receptor beta chains from one sample, sequenced in a study of T cell clones after liver transplantation. The table came from immunoSEQ multiplex PCR; TCRdb's copy has only in-frame clones and leaves some out. The sample has 51,000 or so clones, roughly 90% seen once. The specimen comprised CD8+ T cells from blood, sampled 12 months after liver transplant. The receptors originated from a human patient who received a liver transplant. Part of the T cell pool may stem from the graft donor.

The rearrangement links TRBV7-2 to TRBJ2-2; D may be TRBD1 or TRBD2 (5 bases each). The CDR3 is 14 amino acids. From germline, CDR1 is SGHTA and CDR2 FQGNSA. Trimming took off 1 base at V and 7 bases at J, with 10 bases between the two ends. The CDR3 sequence: CASSLVGGGGELFF. The CDR3, as DNA: TGTGCCAGCAGCTTAGTTGGGGGTGGCGGGGAGCTGTTTTTT.

The genes are TRBV7-9 and TRBJ2-5; perhaps D is TRBD1 or TRBD2 (5 bases each). Per germline, CDR1 SEHNR and CDR2 FQNEAQ (reference sequence). CDR3 length equals 16 residues. With 5 bases removed from V and 5 bases from J, the gap between germline ends came to 21 bases. The CDR3 nucleotides read TGTGCCAGCAGCCGACCCTACGGGACCGTCCAGGAGACCCAGTACTTC. Encoded protein: CASSRPYGTVQETQYF.

This rearrangement joins TRBV9 to TRBJ2-3; TRBD2 agrees at 9 bases. CDR3 length equals 17 residues. J gave up 3 bases and V 3 bases, and 11 bases lay outside the gene matches. CDR1 and CDR2 (germline): SGDLS, YYNGEE. The chain's CDR3 is CASSDPLSGSGTDTQYF. The CDR3 DNA follows: TGTGCCAGCAGCGATCCACTTAGCGGGAGTGGGACAGATACGCAGTATTTT.

The chain couples TRBV4-1 to TRBJ2-4, with 11 bases that match TRBD2. V was pared by 0 bases and J by 12 bases, with 10 bases of the junction left unmatched. The germline CDR1 and CDR2 sequences are MGHRA and YSYEKL. The CDR3 spans 16 residues. For the CDR3, the DNA is TGCGCCAGCAGCCAAGATCAGGCTAGCGGGAGGATTCATCAGTACTTC. Translated, it gives CASSQDQASGRIHQYF.

The chain employs TRBV10-2 and TRBJ1-5, with D possibly matching TRBD1 (5 bases). The CDR3 runs to 12 residues. V was shortened by 10 bases and J by 4 bases, with 11 bases between the two germline ends. The germline V gene has CDR1 WSHSY and CDR2 SAAADI. The CDR3 loop reads CATGTENQPQHF. The CDR3 DNA sequence: TGCGCCACCGGGACGGAGAATCAGCCCCAGCATTTT.

The gene calls are TRBV28 and TRBJ2-7; tentatively, D is TRBD1 (6 bases). CDR1 is MDHEN and CDR2 is SYDVKM in the germline V gene. The length of the CDR3 is 15 residues. The ends were cut back, 4 bases at V and 0 bases at J, with 13 bases in the middle. The CDR3 spells CASSWNRDNSYEQYF. DNA of the CDR3: TGTGCCAGCAGTTGGAATCGGGACAACTCCTACGAGCAGTACTTC.

The genes are TRBV28 and TRBJ2-5; 10 bases are a match to TRBD1. The J call is in doubt because the DNA end fits TRBJ2-7 better. The CDR3 totals 15 residues. Looked up from germline, CDR1 is MDHEN and CDR2 is SYDVKM. The CDR3, as DNA: TGTGCCAGCAGTCCCCGACAGGGGGCGACCTACGAGCAGTACTTC. Translation: CASSPRQGATYEQYF.

The rearrangement joins TRBV6-1 to TRBJ2-7; 7 bases map to TRBD1. CDR3 size: 15 residues. V trimming: 2 bases; J trimming: 2 bases; junction bases outside the gene matches: 6. CDR1 and CDR2 (germline): MNHNS, SASEGT. As DNA, the CDR3 is TGTGCCAGCAGTGAACAGGACAGGAGTGCCTACGAGCAGTACTTC. The encoded protein is CASSEQDRSAYEQYF.

The rearrangement joins TRBV6-6 to TRBJ1-2; D gene unclear. V was trimmed by 2 bases and J by 4 bases, leaving 14 bases between them. The CDR3 contains 15 residues. In germline, CDR1 is MNHNY, CDR2 SVGAGI (reference sequence). Written as DNA, the CDR3 is TGTGCCAGCAGTTACCCGTCCCCGACGGGCTATGGCTACACCTTC. Translation gives CASSYPSPTGYGYTF.

V gene TRBV10-3 combines with J gene TRBJ1-2; 7 bases align to TRBD1. The CDR3 loop spans 13 amino acids. The J segment lost 4 bases and the V segment lost 4 bases, leaving 3 bases of the junction unmatched. Germline CDR1 reads ENHRY; CDR2 reads SYGVKD. This CDR3 is CAISGDSFYGYTF. The CDR3, as DNA: TGTGCCATCAGTGGGGACAGCTTCTATGGCTACACCTTC.

The rearrangement uses TRBV7-9 and TRBJ1-1; 8 bases match TRBD1. CDR1 is SEHNR and CDR2 is FQNEAQ in the germline V gene (reference sequence). V shed 4 bases and J 3 bases; nucleotides not matched to a gene: 4. The CDR3 length is 14 residues. CDR3 nucleotide sequence: TGTGCCAGCAGCTCCGGACAGGGTTACACTGAAGCTTTCTTT. Residues: CASSSGQGYTEAFF. Together with reference TRBV7-9 and TRBJ1-1, the CDR3 gives the full variable domain: DTGVSQNPRHKITKRGQNVTFRCDPISEHNRLYWYRQTLGQGPEFLTYFQNEAQLEKSRLLSDRFSAERPKGSFSTLEIQRTEQGDSAMYLCASSSGQGYTEAFFGQGTRLTVV.